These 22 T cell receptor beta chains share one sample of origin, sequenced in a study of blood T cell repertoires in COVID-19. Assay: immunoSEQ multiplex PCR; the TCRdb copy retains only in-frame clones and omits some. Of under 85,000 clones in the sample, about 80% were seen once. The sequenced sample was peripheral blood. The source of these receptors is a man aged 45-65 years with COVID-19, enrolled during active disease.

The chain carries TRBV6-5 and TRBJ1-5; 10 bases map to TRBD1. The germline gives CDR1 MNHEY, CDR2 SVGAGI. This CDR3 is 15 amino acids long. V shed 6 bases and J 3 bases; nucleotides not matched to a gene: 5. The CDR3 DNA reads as TGTGCCAGCAGAAAAGGACAGGGGGACAATCAGCCCCAGCATTTT. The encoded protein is CASRKGQGDNQPQHF.

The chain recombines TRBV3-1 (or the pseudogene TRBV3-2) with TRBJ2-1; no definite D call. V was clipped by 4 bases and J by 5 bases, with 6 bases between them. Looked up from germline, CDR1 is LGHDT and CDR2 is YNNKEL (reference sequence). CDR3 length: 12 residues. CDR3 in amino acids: CASSPIDNEQFF. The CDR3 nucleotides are TGTGCCAGCAGCCCAATAGACAATGAGCAGTTCTTC.

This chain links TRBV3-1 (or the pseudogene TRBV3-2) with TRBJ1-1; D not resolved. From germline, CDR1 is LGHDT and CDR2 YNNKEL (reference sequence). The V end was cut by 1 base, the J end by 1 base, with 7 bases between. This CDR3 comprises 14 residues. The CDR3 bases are TGTGCCAGCAGCCAAGCGACACCGAACACTGAAGCTTTCTTT. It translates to CASSQATPNTEAFF.

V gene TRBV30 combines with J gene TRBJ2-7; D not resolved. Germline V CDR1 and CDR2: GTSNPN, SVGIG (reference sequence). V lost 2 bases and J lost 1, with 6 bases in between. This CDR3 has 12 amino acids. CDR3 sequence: CAWSTSSYEQYF. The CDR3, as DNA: TGTGCCTGGAGTACCAGTTCCTACGAGCAGTACTTC.

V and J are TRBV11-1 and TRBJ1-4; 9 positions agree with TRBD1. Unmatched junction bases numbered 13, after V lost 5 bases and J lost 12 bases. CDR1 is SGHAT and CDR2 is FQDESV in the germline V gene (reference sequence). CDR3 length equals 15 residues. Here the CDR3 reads CASSQQGQGRKELFF. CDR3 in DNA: TGTGCCAGCAGCCAACAGGGACAGGGAAGAAAGGAACTGTTTTTT.

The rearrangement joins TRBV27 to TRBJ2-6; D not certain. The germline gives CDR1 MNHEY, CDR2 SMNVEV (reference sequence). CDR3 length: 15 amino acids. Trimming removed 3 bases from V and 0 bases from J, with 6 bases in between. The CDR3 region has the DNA TGTGCCAGCAGTTTGATTAGCTCTGGGGCCAACGTCCTGACTTTC. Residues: CASSLISSGANVLTF.

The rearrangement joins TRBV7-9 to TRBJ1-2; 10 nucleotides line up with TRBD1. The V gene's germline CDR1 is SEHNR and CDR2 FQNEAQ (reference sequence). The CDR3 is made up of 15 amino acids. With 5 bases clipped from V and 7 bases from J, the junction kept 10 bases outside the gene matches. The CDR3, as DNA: TGTGCCAGCAGCGGGGGGACAGGGGTTTCAAGTGGCTACACCTTC. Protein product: CASSGGTGVSSGYTF.

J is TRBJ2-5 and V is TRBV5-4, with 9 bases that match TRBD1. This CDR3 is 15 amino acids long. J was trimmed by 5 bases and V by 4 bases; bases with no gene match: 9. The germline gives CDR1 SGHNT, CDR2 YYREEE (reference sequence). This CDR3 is CASSRGGTGKETQYF. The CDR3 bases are TGTGCCAGCAGCAGGGGGGGGACAGGGAAGGAGACCCAGTACTTC.

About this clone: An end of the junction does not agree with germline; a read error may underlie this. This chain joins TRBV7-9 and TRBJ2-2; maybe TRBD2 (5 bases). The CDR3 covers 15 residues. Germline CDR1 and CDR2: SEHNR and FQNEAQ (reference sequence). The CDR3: CASILLTKNTGELFF. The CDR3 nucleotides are TGTGCCAGCATCTTATTGACTAAGAACACCGGGGAGCTGTTTTTT.

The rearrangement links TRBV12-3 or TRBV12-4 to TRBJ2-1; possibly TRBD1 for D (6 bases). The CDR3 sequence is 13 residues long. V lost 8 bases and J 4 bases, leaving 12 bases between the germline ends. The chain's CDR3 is CASAYGQYNEQFF. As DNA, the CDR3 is TGTGCCAGCGCATACGGACAGTACAATGAGCAGTTCTTC.

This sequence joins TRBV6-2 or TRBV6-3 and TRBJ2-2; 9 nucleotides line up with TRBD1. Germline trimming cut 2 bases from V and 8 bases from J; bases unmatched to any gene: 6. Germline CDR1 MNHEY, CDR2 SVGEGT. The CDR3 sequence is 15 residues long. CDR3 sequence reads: CASSYQDRGVGELFF. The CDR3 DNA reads TGTGCCAGCAGTTACCAGGACAGGGGAGTTGGGGAGCTGTTTTTT.

The CDR3 DNA follows: TGTGCCTGGCAACAGGGAGTAGGGTCACCCCTCCACTTT. Residues: CAWQQGVGSPLHF. The genes are TRBV30 and TRBJ1-6; TRBD1 might be the D (6 bases). The CDR3 length is 13 residues. Germline V gene sequence: CDR1 GTSNPN, CDR2 SVGIG (reference sequence). With 5 bases removed from V and 10 bases from J, the gap between germline ends came to 15 bases.

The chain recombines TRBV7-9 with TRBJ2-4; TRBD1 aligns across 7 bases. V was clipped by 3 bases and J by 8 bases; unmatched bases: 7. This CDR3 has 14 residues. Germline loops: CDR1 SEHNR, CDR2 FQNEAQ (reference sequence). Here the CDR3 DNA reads TGTGCCAGCAGCTTCCAGGGGGATAGGGACATTCAGTACTTC. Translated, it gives CASSFQGDRDIQYF. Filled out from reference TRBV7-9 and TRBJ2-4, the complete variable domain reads DTGVSQNPRHKITKRGQNVTFRCDPISEHNRLYWYRQTLGQGPEFLTYFQNEAQLEKSRLLSDRFSAERPKGSFSTLEIQRTEQGDSAMYLCASSFQGDRDIQYFGAGTRLSVL.

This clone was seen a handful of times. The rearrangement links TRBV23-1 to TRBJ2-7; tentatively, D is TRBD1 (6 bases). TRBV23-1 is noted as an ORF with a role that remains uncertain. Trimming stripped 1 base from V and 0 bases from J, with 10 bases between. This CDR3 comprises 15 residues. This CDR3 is CASSQFRDNSYEQYF. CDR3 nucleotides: TGCGCCAGCAGTCAATTCCGGGACAACTCCTACGAGCAGTACTTC.

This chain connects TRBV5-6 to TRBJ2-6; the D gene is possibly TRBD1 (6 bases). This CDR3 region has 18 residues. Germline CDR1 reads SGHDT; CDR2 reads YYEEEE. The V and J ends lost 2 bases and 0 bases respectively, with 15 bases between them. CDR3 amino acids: CASSLIQGRDSGANVLTF. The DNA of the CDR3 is TGTGCCAGCAGCTTAATACAGGGTAGAGACTCTGGGGCCAACGTCCTGACTTTC.

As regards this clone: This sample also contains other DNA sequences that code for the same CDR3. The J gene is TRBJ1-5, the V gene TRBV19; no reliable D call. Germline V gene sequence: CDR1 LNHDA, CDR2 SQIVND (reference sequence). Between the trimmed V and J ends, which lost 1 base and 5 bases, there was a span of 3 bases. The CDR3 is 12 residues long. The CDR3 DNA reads TGTGCCAGTAGTATAGGAGATCAGCCCCAGCATTTT. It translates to CASSIGDQPQHF. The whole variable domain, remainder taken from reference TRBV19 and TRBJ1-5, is DGGITQSPKYLFRKEGQNVTLSCEQNLNHDAMYWYRQDPGQGLRLIYYSQIVNDFQKGDIAEGYSVSREKKESFPLTVTSAQKNPTAFYLCASSIGDQPQHFGDGTRLSIL.

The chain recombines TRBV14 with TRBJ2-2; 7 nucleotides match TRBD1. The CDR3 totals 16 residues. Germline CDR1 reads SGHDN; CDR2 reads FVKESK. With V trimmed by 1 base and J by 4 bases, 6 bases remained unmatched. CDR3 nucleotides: TGTGCCAGCAGCCAAGCCGGACAGGTTGGCACCGGGGAGCTGTTTTTT. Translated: CASSQAGQVGTGELFF.

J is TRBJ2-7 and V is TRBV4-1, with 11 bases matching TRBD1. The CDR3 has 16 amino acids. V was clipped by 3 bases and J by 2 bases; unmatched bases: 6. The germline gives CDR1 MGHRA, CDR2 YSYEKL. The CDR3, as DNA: TGCGCCAGCAGCCATCTTCCGGGACAGGGGGCCTACGAGCAGTACTTC. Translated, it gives CASSHLPGQGAYEQYF.

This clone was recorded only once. The CDR3, as DNA: TGTGCCAGCAGTTTAGTCCCAGGGGGACTGTTTTTT. This sequence encodes CASSLVPGGLFF. V usage is TRBV12-3 or TRBV12-4 and J usage is TRBJ1-4; 7 bases line up with TRBD1. The CDR3 totals 12 residues. With V trimmed by 1 base and J by 13 bases, 3 bases remained unmatched.

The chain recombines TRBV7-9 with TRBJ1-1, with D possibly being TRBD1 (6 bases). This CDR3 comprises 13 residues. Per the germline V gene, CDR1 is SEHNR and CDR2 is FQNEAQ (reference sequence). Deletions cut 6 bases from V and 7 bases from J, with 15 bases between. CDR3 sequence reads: CASRLTGPLEAFF. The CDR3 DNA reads TGTGCCAGCAGGCTGACAGGCCCCCTTGAAGCTTTCTTT.

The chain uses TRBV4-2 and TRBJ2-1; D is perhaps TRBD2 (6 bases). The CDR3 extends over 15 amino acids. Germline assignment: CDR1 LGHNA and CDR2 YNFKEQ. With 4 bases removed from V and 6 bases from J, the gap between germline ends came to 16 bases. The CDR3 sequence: CASSLEAPGLNEQFF. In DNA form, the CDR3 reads TGTGCCAGCAGCCTCGAAGCGCCGGGACTCAATGAGCAGTTCTTC.

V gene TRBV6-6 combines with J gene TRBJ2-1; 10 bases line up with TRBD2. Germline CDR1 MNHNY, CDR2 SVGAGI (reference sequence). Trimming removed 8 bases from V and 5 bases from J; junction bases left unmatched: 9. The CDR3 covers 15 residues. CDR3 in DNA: TGTGCCAGCCTCCGGGCTAGCGGGGGAAACAATGAGCAGTTCTTC. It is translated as CASLRASGGNNEQFF.